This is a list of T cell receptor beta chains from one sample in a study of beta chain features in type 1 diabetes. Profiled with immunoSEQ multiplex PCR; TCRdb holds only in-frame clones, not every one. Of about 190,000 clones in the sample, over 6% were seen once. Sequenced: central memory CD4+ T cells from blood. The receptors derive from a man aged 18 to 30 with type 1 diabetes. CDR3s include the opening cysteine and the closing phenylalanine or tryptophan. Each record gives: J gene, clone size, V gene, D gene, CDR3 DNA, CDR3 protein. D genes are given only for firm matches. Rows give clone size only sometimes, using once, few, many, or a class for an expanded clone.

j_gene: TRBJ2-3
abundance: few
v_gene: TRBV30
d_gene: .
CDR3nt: TGTGCCTGGAGGCGGGGCCCTAGCACAGATACGCAGTATTTT
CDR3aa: CAWRRGPSTDTQYF

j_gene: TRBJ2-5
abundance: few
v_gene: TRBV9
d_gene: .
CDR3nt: TGTGCCAGCAGCGCCGGGGCTCGGGACTCGTACCAAGAGACCCAGTACTTC
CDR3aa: CASSAGARDSYQETQYF

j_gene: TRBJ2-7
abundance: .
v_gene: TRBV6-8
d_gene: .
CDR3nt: TGTGCCATCCCGCAGGCAGGTGTGTGCTTC
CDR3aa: CAIPQAGVCF

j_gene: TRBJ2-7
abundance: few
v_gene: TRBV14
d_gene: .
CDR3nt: TGTGCCAGCAGCCAATTAGTGAGCGAGGACGAGCAGTACTTC
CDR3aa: CASSQLVSEDEQYF

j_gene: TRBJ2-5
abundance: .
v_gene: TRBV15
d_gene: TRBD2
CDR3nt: TGTGCCACCAGCAGAGGGACTAGCGGGAGAGAGACCCAGTACTTC
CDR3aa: CATSRGTSGRETQYF

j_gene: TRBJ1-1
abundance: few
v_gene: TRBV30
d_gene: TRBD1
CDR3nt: TGTGCCTGGAGTGGGACAGGTTTCGGGACTGAAGCTTTCTTT
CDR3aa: CAWSGTGFGTEAFF

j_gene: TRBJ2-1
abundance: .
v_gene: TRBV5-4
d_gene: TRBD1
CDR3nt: TGTGCCAGCAGCCTCGGAGGGACAGGGCCTGCACGGGAGCAGTTCTTC
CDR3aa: CASSLGGTGPAREQFF

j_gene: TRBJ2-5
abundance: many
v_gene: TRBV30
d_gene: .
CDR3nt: TGTGCCTGGAGGGAACACGGCGGTAGGGAGACCCAGTACTTC
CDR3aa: CAWREHGGRETQYF

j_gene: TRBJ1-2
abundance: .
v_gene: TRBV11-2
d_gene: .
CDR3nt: TGTGCCAGCAGCCTCAGGGTTACAAACTATGGCTACACCTTC
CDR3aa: CASSLRVTNYGYTF

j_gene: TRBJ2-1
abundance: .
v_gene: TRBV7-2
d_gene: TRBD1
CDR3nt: TGTGCCAGCAGCTCTCGACAGGGGGCCGAGCAGTTCTTC
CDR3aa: CASSSRQGAEQFF

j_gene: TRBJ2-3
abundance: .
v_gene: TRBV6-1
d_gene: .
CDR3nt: TGTGCCAGCAGTGATATCGGCAGGGGAGATACGCAGTATTTT
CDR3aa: CASSDIGRGDTQYF

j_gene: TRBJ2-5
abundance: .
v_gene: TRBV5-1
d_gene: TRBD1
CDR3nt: TGCGCCAGCAGCGGCAGGGGGCACCAAGAGACCCAGTACTTC
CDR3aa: CASSGRGHQETQYF

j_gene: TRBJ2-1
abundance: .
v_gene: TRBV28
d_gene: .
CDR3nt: TGTGCCAGCAGCCTCCGGAGTTGGCAGAATGAGCAGTTCTTC
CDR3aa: CASSLRSWQNEQFF

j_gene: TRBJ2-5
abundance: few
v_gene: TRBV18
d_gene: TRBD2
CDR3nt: TGTGCCAGCCAGCGGGGGGGCCAGGAGACCCAGTACTTC
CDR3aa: CASQRGGQETQYF

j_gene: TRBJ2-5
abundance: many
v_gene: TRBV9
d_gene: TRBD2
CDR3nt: TGTGCCAGCAGCGTAGGACTAGCGGAGGAGACCCAGTACTTC
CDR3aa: CASSVGLAEETQYF

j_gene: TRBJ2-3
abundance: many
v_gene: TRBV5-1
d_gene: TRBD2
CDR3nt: TGCGCCAGCAGCTTCCGCGGGGGGGCATCAGATACGCAGTATTTT
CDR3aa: CASSFRGGASDTQYF

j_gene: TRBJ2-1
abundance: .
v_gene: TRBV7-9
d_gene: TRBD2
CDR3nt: TGTGCCAGCATCAAAGGGACTAGCGGGACCCCTGAGCAGTTCTTC
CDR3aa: CASIKGTSGTPEQFF

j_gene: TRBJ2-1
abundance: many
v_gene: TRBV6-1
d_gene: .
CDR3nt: TGTGCCAGCAGTGAAGCTTTCGTTTCTGGGCCCGTTCGGTTCTTC
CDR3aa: CASSEAFVSGPVRFF

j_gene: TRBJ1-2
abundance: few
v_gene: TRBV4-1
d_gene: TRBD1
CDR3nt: TGCGCCAGCAGCCAGCAGGGGGCAATTGGCTACACCTTC
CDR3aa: CASSQQGAIGYTF

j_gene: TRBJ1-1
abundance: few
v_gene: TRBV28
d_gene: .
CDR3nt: TGTGCCAGCAGGCTAGGGGGACCGAACACTGAAGCTTTCTTT
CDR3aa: CASRLGGPNTEAFF

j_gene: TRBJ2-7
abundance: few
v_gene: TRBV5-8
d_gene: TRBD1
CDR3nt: TGTGCCACCAACTGGGACAGGGCAGAAGAGCAGTACTTC
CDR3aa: CATNWDRAEEQYF

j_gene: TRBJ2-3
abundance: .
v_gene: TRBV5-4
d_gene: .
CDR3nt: TGTGCCAGCAGCTCGGGACAGGAGCGGGATTCGCAGTATTTT
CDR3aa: CASSSGQERDSQYF

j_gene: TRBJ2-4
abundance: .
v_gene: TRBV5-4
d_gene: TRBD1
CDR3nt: TGTGCCAGCAGCGTAAACACAGGGGGCGGCAAAAACATTCAGTACTTC
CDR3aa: CASSVNTGGGKNIQYF

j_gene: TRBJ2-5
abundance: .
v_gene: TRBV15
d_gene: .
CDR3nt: TGTGCCACCAGCAGTGGTTATGAGGAGACCCAGTACTTC
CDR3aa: CATSSGYEETQYF

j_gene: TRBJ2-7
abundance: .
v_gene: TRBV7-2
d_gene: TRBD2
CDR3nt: TGTGCCAGCAGCGCGAGGGAGGGCGCGTACGAGCAGTACTTC
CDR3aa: CASSAREGAYEQYF

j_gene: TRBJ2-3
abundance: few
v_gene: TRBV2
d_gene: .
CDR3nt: TGTGCCAGCAGGGCGGAGACTAGCACAGATACGCAGTATTTT
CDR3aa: CASRAETSTDTQYF

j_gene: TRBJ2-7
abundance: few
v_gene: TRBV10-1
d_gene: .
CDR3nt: TGCGCCAGCAGTGAATCAGGGGACCCGAGCTCCTACGAGCAGTACTTC
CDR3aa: CASSESGDPSSYEQYF

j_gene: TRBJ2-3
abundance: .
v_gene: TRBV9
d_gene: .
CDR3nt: TGTGCCAGCAGCGGACAGGAATTCCCAGATACGCAGTATTTT
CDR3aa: CASSGQEFPDTQYF

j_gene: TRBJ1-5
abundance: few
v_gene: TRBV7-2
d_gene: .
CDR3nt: TGTGCCAGCAGGGTGGGAGGCGGCAATCAGCCCCAGCATTTT
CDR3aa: CASRVGGGNQPQHF

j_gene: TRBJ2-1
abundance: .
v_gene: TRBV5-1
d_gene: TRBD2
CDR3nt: TGCGCCAGCAGCTCCCCTAGCGGGGGGGCCTACAATGAGCAGTTCTTC
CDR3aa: CASSSPSGGAYNEQFF

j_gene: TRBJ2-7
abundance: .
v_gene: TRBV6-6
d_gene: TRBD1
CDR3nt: TGTGCCAGCAGAGACTCGGGACAGGGCTCCTACGAGCAGTACTTC
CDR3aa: CASRDSGQGSYEQYF

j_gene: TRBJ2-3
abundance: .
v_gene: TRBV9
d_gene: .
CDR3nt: TGTGCCAGCAGCGCCCACAGAAGCACAGATACGCAGTATTTT
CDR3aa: CASSAHRSTDTQYF

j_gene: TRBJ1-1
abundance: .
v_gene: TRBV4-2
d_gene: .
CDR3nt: TGTGCCAGCAGCTCCCCCAGGAAGACTGAAGCTTTCTTT
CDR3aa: CASSSPRKTEAFF

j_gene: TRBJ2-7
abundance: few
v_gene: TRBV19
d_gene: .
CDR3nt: TGTGCCAGTAGTATAGAGCGGGCGAGCTACGAGCAGTACTTC
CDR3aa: CASSIERASYEQYF

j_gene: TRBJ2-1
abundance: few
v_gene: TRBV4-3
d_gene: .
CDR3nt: TGCGCCAGCAGCCGACAAATTTCCAATGAGCAGTTCTTC
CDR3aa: CASSRQISNEQFF

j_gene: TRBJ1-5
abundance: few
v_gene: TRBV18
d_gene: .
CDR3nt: TGTGCCAGCTCACCAGGGGGAGGGAGCAATCAGCCCCAGCATTTT
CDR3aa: CASSPGGGSNQPQHF

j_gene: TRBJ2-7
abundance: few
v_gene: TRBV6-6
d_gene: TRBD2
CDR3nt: TGTGCCAGCAGGCTAGCGGGGACCTACGAGCAGTACTTC
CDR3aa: CASRLAGTYEQYF

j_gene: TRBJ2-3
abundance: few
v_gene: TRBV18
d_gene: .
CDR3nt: .
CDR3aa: CASSSSGQGTDTQYF

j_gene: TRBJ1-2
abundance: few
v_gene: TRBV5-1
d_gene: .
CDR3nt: TGCGCCAGCACTATTTTGGGCGGGTCCTATGGCTACACCTTC
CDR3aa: CASTILGGSYGYTF

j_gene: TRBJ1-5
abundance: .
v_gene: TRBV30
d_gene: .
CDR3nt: TGTGCCTGGTCCGCGGGGGGGAATTACAATCAGCCCCAGCATTTT
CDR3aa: CAWSAGGNYNQPQHF

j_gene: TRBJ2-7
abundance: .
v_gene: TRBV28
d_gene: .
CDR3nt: TGTGCCAGCAGTCGTTCAAGGAGGGAGCAGTACTTC
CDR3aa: CASSRSRREQYF

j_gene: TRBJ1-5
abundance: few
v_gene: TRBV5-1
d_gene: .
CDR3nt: TGCGCCAGCAGCTTGGGTCAGGGGCTAAATCAGCCCCAGCATTTT
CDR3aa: CASSLGQGLNQPQHF

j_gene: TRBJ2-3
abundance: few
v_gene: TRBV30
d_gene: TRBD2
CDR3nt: TGTGCCTGGAGCCTATCCGGTAGCGGGAGGGCCGGCAGTACGCAGTATTTT
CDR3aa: CAWSLSGSGRAGSTQYF

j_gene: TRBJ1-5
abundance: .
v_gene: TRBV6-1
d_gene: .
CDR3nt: TGTGCCAGCAGTGAATCGAAAGACAGATACCAGCATTTT
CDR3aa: CASSESKDRYQHF

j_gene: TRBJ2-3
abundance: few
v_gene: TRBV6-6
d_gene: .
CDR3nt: TGTGCCAGCAGCCCTAGGAATGAAATGGATACGCAGTATTTT
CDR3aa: CASSPRNEMDTQYF

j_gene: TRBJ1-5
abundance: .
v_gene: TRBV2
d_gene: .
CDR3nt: TGTGCCAGCAGTGAAGCAGGGGGAGGGCAGCCCCAGCATTTT
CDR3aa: CASSEAGGGQPQHF

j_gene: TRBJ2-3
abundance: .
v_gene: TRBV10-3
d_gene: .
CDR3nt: TGTGCCATCAGGACCAATGAGGCAGATACGCAGTATTTT
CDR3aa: CAIRTNEADTQYF

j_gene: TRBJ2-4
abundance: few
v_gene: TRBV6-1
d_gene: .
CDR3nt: TGTGCCAGCAGTGCCGGACAGACGCTAGCCAAAAACATTCAGTACTTC
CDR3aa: CASSAGQTLAKNIQYF

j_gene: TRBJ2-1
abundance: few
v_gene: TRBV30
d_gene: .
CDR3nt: TGTGCCTGGGCGATGGGGGCCCGACCCAGGAATGAGCAGTTCTTC
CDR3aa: CAWAMGARPRNEQFF

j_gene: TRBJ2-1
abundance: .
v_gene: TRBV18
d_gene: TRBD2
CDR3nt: TGTGCCAGCTCACCGGCGCCTGGGAGGGATCATGAGCAGTTCTTC
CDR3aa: CASSPAPGRDHEQFF

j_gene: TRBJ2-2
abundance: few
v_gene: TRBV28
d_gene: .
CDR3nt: TGTGCCAGCAGTTTAGCCCGGTCGGGAACGGAGGAGCTGTTTTTT
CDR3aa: CASSLARSGTEELFF

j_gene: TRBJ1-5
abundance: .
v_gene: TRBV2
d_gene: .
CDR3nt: TGTGCCAGCAGCGGTAATGGGAGGGATCAGCCCCAGCATTTT
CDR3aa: CASSGNGRDQPQHF

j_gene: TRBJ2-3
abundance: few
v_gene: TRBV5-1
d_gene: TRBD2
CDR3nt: TGCGCCAGCAGCTTGGGCGGGAGTGGCACAGATACGCAGTATTTT
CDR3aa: CASSLGGSGTDTQYF

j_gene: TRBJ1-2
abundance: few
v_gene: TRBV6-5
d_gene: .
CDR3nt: TGTGCCAGCAGTTACCGTCCTTATGGCTACACCTTC
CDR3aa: CASSYRPYGYTF